The 28 T cell receptor beta chains reported below all come from one sample, sequenced in a study. TCRdb used MiXCR to reprocess the 5' RACE reads, holding one entry per CDR3 protein. Of about 55,000 distinct CDR3 sequences in the sample, around 21% are singletons; the top ten hold 3.2%. Treg sorting used a CD4+CD25+CD127-/low gate. The sequenced sample consisted of tumor-infiltrating Tregs sorted from the breast tumor. The receptor source for this set is a female donor with breast cancer.

The V gene is TRBV20-1, the J gene TRBJ2-7, with D maybe TRBD2 (5 bases). This CDR3 comprises 12 residues. CDR1 is DFQATT and CDR2 is SNEGSKA in the germline V gene (reference sequence). Trimming shortened V by 1 base and J by 5 bases, and 9 bases separated the two germline ends. The CDR3 coding sequence is TGCAGTGCTAGAGTGGAGGTTGACGAGCAGTACTTC. Translating gives CSARVEVDEQYF.

Comments on this clonotype: The germline gene is not matched at one end of the junction; a read error may be the cause. The chain carries TRBV2 and TRBJ1-3; D is undetermined. From germline, CDR1 is SNHLY and CDR2 FYNNEI. The CDR3 sequence is 14 residues long. The CDR3 is CASSGTFSGNTMYF. DNA for the CDR3: TGTGCCAGCAGTGGGACCTTCTCTGGAAACACCATGTATTTT. The full variable domain, with the rest looked up from reference TRBV2 and TRBJ1-3, is EPEVTQTPSHQVTQMGQEVILRCVPISNHLYFYWYRQILGQKVEFLVSFYNNEISEKSEIFDDQFSVERPDGSNFTLKIRSTKLEDSAMYFCASSGTFSGNTMYFGEGSWLTVV.

This clonotype was observed many times. For the CDR3, the DNA is TGTGCCAGCAGCTTGGGGGCGGGAGGGTCCGGTGAGCAGTTCTTC. Its translation is CASSLGAGGSGEQFF. The chain couples TRBV7-2 to TRBJ2-1; 9 bases align to TRBD2. CDR1 is SGHTA, CDR2 FQGNSA, per germline. The V segment lost 3 bases and the J segment 9 bases; nucleotides outside the gene matches: 9. CDR3 size: 15 residues. Using reference TRBV7-2 and TRBJ2-1 for the parts outside the CDR3, the full variable domain is GAGVSQSPSNKVTEKGKDVELRCDPISGHTALYWYRQSLGQGLEFLIYFQGNSAPDKSGLPSDRFSAERTGGSVSTLTIQRTQQEDSAVYLCASSLGAGGSGEQFFGPGTRLTVL.

The gene calls are TRBV6-1 and TRBJ2-1; 9 bases map to TRBD2. The CDR3 runs 14 residues. Germline CDR1 and CDR2: MNHNS and SASEGT. Losses at the gene ends were 7 bases for V and 1 base for J; bases not matched to a gene: 2. The CDR3 is CASTLAGSYNEQFF. The CDR3 DNA reads as TGTGCCAGCACCCTAGCGGGATCCTACAATGAGCAGTTCTTC.

V gene TRBV20-1 combines with J gene TRBJ1-5; 7 nucleotides match TRBD1. This CDR3 contains 16 residues. The germline gives CDR1 DFQATT, CDR2 SNEGSKA (reference sequence). Trimming cost V 3 bases and J 0 bases; bases outside gene matches: 8. The CDR3 DNA is TGCAGTGCTAGTAGCAAGGGGGCGCTTAGCAATCAGCCCCAGCATTTT. Its translation: CSASSKGALSNQPQHF.

V and J are TRBV6-1 and TRBJ2-4; TRBD1 aligns across 7 bases. The junction had 10 bases not matched to a gene; V was cut back by 6 bases and J by 8 bases. The germline V gene encodes CDR1 MNHNS and CDR2 SASEGT. This CDR3 comprises 14 residues. The CDR3 sequence is CASSRRQGGDIQYF. The CDR3 coding sequence is TGTGCCAGCAGCCGTAGACAGGGCGGAGACATTCAGTACTTC.

This clonotype came up many times. The J gene is TRBJ2-5, the V gene TRBV5-1, with D possibly being TRBD1 or TRBD2 (5 bases each). The CDR3 is 14 residues long. V was cut by 4 bases and J by 3 bases, with 13 bases left in between. Germline assignment: CDR1 SGHRS and CDR2 YFSETQ. The CDR3: CASSTGTGEETQYF. Here the CDR3 DNA reads TGCGCCAGCAGCACCGGGACCGGGGAAGAGACCCAGTACTTC.

The rearrangement joins TRBV9 to TRBJ2-1, with D uncertain. The germline gives CDR1 SGDLS, CDR2 YYNGEE. The CDR3 sequence is 15 residues long. V lost 0 bases and J 2 bases, leaving 9 bases between the germline ends. CDR3 nucleotides: TGTGCCAGCAGCGTAGGTACATGGGCCTACAATGAGCAGTTCTTC. Amino acid sequence: CASSVGTWAYNEQFF. The full variable domain, rest sourced from reference TRBV9 and TRBJ2-1, is DSGVTQTPKHLITATGQRVTLRCSPRSGDLSVYWYQQSLDQGLQFLIQYYNGEERAKGNILERFSAQQFPDLHSELNLSSLELGDSALYFCASSVGTWAYNEQFFGPGTRLTVL.

This clonotype has only a few counts. The rearrangement links TRBV11-3 to TRBJ2-1; 8 bases match TRBD2. The CDR3 loop spans 14 amino acids. J gave up 5 bases and V 4 bases, and 4 bases lay outside the gene matches. CDR1 is SGHNT and CDR2 is YENEEA in the germline V gene. CDR3 region: CASSSGGPHNEQFF. As DNA, the CDR3 is TGTGCCAGCAGCTCGGGAGGGCCACACAATGAGCAGTTCTTC.

V gene TRBV6-1 combines with J gene TRBJ1-2, with unresolved D. The V end was cut by 5 bases, the J end by 7 bases, with 14 bases between. Germline lookup yields CDR1 MNHNS and CDR2 SASEGT. The CDR3 is made up of 13 amino acids. CDR3 sequence (DNA): TGTGCCAGCAGTCCTCGGGAGGCGGGTGGCTACACCTTC. Protein product: CASSPREAGGYTF.

This clonotype was detected ten times or more. The V call is TRBV7-9, the J call TRBJ1-2; 7 nucleotides align to TRBD1. CDR3 length equals 15 residues. Germline CDR1 SEHNR, CDR2 FQNEAQ (reference sequence). Trimming cost V 1 base and J 7 bases; bases outside gene matches: 9. The CDR3 sequence: CASSLDLGGGIGYTF. The CDR3, as DNA: TGTGCCAGCAGCTTAGACCTCGGAGGGGGCATTGGCTACACCTTC.

The chain recombines TRBV2 with TRBJ2-1; D possibly uses TRBD1 or TRBD2 (5 bases each). The CDR3 has 15 amino acids. V shed 6 bases and J shed 6 bases, with 18 bases lying between them. From germline, CDR1 is SNHLY and CDR2 FYNNEI. In nucleotides, the CDR3 is TGTGCCAGCAGGGCACCGGGGCTCCAACCCAATGAGCAGTTCTTC. It codes for CASRAPGLQPNEQFF. The full variable domain, in which reference TRBV2 and TRBJ2-1 provide the parts outside the CDR3, is EPEVTQTPSHQVTQMGQEVILRCVPISNHLYFYWYRQILGQKVEFLVSFYNNEISEKSEIFDDQFSVERPDGSNFTLKIRSTKLEDSAMYFCASRAPGLQPNEQFFGPGTRLTVL.

The rearrangement links TRBV20-1 to TRBJ2-4, with D possibly being TRBD1 or TRBD2 (6 bases each). Trimming took 7 bases from V and 0 from J, leaving 16 bases between them. Germline loops: CDR1 DFQATT, CDR2 SNEGSKA (reference sequence). There are 15 residues in the CDR3. The CDR3: CSVGGRNLAKNIQYF. The CDR3 coding sequence is TGCAGTGTAGGGGGGAGGAATTTAGCCAAAAACATTCAGTACTTC.

CDR3 in DNA: TGTGCCAGCAGCCTTGGACAGGGGAGGTTCGATGAGCAGTTCTTC. This encodes CASSLGQGRFDEQFF. The chain links TRBV12-3 or TRBV12-4 to TRBJ2-1; TRBD1 aligns across 9 bases. V lost 6 bases, J lost 8 bases, and 11 bases stayed unmatched. The CDR3 is 15 amino acids.

The V call is TRBV4-1, the J call TRBJ2-1; a possible D gene is TRBD2 (6 bases). The CDR3 extends over 16 amino acids. The germline CDR1 and CDR2 sequences are MGHRA and YSYEKL. V lost 3 bases to trimming and J lost 8 bases, with 20 bases between them. The CDR3 is CASSHIGRGRGDEQFF. The CDR3 DNA follows: TGCGCCAGCAGCCATATTGGACGGGGCCGCGGGGATGAGCAGTTCTTC.

The rearrangement links TRBV20-1 to TRBJ2-1; 9 positions match TRBD2. The trim removed 4 bases at V and 3 bases at J, leaving 7 bases unmatched. The CDR3 covers 15 residues. The germline V gene encodes CDR1 DFQATT and CDR2 SNEGSKA (reference sequence). CDR3: CSATHKAGGYNEQFF. The DNA for the CDR3 is TGCAGTGCTACCCATAAAGCGGGAGGCTACAATGAGCAGTTCTTC.

This clonotype was recorded a few times. The V call is TRBV10-1, the J call TRBJ2-7; the D gene is possibly TRBD2 (5 bases). CDR3 length equals 12 residues. Trimming pared 4 bases from V and 4 bases from J, leaving 8 bases between. Germline-derived CDR1 and CDR2 are WNHNN and SYGVQD (reference sequence). The CDR3 DNA reads TGCGCCAGCAGTGCGGGGAATTACGAGCAGTACTTC. Amino acids: CASSAGNYEQYF.

Points on this clonotype: Given a much more abundant clone one base away, this may be a read error. The chain employs TRBV5-1 and TRBJ2-2; D perhaps matches TRBD1 (6 bases). The V gene lost 1 base and the J gene lost 0 bases, with 7 bases spanning the gap. Germline loops: CDR1 SGHRS, CDR2 YFSETQ. CDR3 length: 15 amino acids. CDR3 sequence reads: CASSLRGTNTGELFF. CDR3 bases: TGCGCCAGCAGCTTGAGGGGGACGAACACCGGGGAGCTGTTTTTT.

This clonotype was seen more than once but under ten times. The rearrangement joins TRBV20-1 to TRBJ2-1, with a possible D match to TRBD2 (5 bases). The length of the CDR3 is 14 residues. Germline loops: CDR1 DFQATT, CDR2 SNEGSKA (reference sequence). V was shortened by 6 bases and J by 0 bases, with 12 bases between the two germline ends. In DNA, the CDR3 is TGCAGTGCCCAAGAGAGCGGCTCCTACAATGAGCAGTTCTTC. Amino acids: CSAQESGSYNEQFF.

The rearrangement joins TRBV5-1 to TRBJ2-7, with 8 bases matching TRBD1. Germline V gene sequence: CDR1 SGHRS, CDR2 YFSETQ. J lost 3 bases, V lost 0 bases, and 2 bases had no gene match. This CDR3 is 14 amino acids long. The CDR3 loop is CASSLGQGYYEQYF. The CDR3 bases are TGCGCCAGCAGCTTGGGACAGGGGTACTACGAGCAGTACTTC.

This clonotype was counted between two and nine times. This chain joins TRBV5-1 and TRBJ2-1; D unclear. V lost 1 base and J 7 bases, leaving 9 bases between the germline ends. CDR1 is SGHRS, CDR2 YFSETQ, per germline. This CDR3 region has 13 residues. This chain's CDR3 is CASSLSGANEQFF. DNA of the CDR3: TGCGCCAGCAGCTTGTCCGGCGCTAATGAGCAGTTCTTC.

This clonotype was recorded at least ten times. The chain uses TRBV6-5 and TRBJ2-7, with unresolved D. The CDR3 runs to 14 residues. Trimming removed 5 bases from V and 0 bases from J, with 11 bases in between. Germline V CDR1 and CDR2: MNHEY, SVGAGI. The chain's CDR3 is CASSRTVSSYEQYF. The CDR3 DNA is TGTGCCAGCAGTCGGACGGTAAGCTCCTACGAGCAGTACTTC.

This clonotype was detected a few times. V gene TRBV7-9 combines with J gene TRBJ2-1; 12 bases are a match to TRBD1. Germline CDR1 reads SEHNR; CDR2 reads FQNEAQ (reference sequence). The CDR3 has 15 amino acids. V shed 5 bases and J 9 bases; nucleotides not matched to a gene: 8. In DNA form, the CDR3 reads TGTGCCAGCAGCGCTACAGGGACAGGGGGCCTTGAGCAGTTCTTC. Amino acid sequence: CASSATGTGGLEQFF. The variable domain in full, with the rest retrieved from reference TRBV7-9 and TRBJ2-1, is DTGVSQNPRHKITKRGQNVTFRCDPISEHNRLYWYRQTLGQGPEFLTYFQNEAQLEKSRLLSDRFSAERPKGSFSTLEIQRTEQGDSAMYLCASSATGTGGLEQFFGPGTRLTVL.

This clonotype rates as medium-sized. The chain recombines TRBV7-2 with TRBJ1-5, with D possibly TRBD1 on 5 matching bases. V gave up 1 base and J gave up 5 bases, with 9 bases separating them. CDR1 and CDR2 from the germline V gene are SGHTA and FQGNSA. The CDR3 totals 14 residues. The CDR3 sequence: CASSLGAGHQPQHF. CDR3 DNA: TGTGCCAGCAGCTTAGGGGCAGGGCATCAGCCCCAGCATTTT.

This clonotype turned up a few times. This sequence joins TRBV5-1 and TRBJ2-2; D is perhaps TRBD2 (6 bases). Trimming took off 4 bases at V and 1 base at J, with 14 bases between the two ends. The CDR3 consists of 16 residues. Germline lookup yields CDR1 SGHRS and CDR2 YFSETQ. Written as DNA, the CDR3 is TGCGCCAGCAGCGAGGGCGCTAGCGAGAACACCGGGGAGCTGTTTTTT. Translating gives CASSEGASENTGELFF.

V and J are TRBV27 and TRBJ2-1, with D tentatively TRBD1 (5 bases). The CDR3 contains 16 residues. CDR1 is MNHEY and CDR2 is SMNVEV in the germline V gene (reference sequence). Trimming pared 3 bases from V and 10 bases from J, leaving 22 bases between. Written as DNA, the CDR3 is TGTGCCAGCAGTTTCCAACAGGTGAATGTGGGTTTGGAGCAGTTCTTC. Translating it yields CASSFQQVNVGLEQFF.

This clonotype occurred a few times. The chain has TRBV3-1 and TRBJ2-5, with D perhaps given as TRBD1 or TRBD2 (5 bases each). The length of the CDR3 is 15 residues. Germline CDR1 reads LGHDT; CDR2 reads YNNKEL (reference sequence). Trimming pared 0 bases from V and 7 bases from J, leaving 15 bases between. This CDR3 reads CASSQELRGEWTQYF. The DNA of the CDR3 is TGTGCCAGCAGCCAAGAGTTAAGGGGAGAGTGGACCCAGTACTTC.

As for this clonotype: A much larger clone lies a single base off, so this may be a read error. Without the conserved terminal phenylalanine or tryptophan, this CDR3 likely stems from a read error. This rearrangement joins TRBV5-1 to TRBJ2-7, with D perhaps being TRBD1 or TRBD2 (7 bases each). The CDR3 spans 15 residues. CDR1 is SGHRS and CDR2 is YFSETQ in the germline V gene. The V end lost 5 bases, the J end lost 5 bases, and 20 bases lay between the germline ends. CDR3 sequence reads: CASSPVGGGVNEQYL. The CDR3 region has the DNA TGCGCCAGCAGTCCTGTGGGAGGGGGCGTGAACGAGCAGTACCTC.